The 6 T cell receptor beta chains presented below share a single source sample, sequenced in a study of blood T cell repertoires in COVID-19. TCRdb keeps only in-frame clones here, not all; method: immunoSEQ multiplex PCR. Here the sample spans 650,000 to 800,000 clones, around 89% being singletons. Sequenced: peripheral blood. The receptors come from a woman aged 18 to 35 with acute or convalescent COVID-19.

V gene TRBV4-3 combines with J gene TRBJ1-2; D possibly corresponds to TRBD1 (5 bases). The germline V and J ends were trimmed by 4 bases and 4 bases, with 19 bases remaining between them. CDR3 size: 16 residues. CDR1 and CDR2 (germline): LGHNA, YSLEER. The CDR3, as DNA: TGCGCCAGCAGCCGACGGAGGGGCGGAGAGAGCTATGGCTACACCTTC. Translation: CASSRRRGGESYGYTF.

The chain combines TRBV6-5 with TRBJ2-7; 8 bases agree with TRBD2. CDR1 and CDR2 from the germline V gene are MNHEY and SVGAGI. The CDR3 contains 14 residues. The J segment lost 8 bases and the V segment lost 5 bases, leaving 11 bases of the junction unmatched. In nucleotides, the CDR3 is TGTGCCAGCAGTACCGGACTAGCTCTCGGGAAGCAGTACTTC. This codes for CASSTGLALGKQYF.

The rearrangement links TRBV27 to TRBJ1-2, with 10 bases matching TRBD1. Germline CDR1 is MNHEY and CDR2 is SMNVEV (reference sequence). The CDR3 length is 14 residues. V dropped 5 bases and J dropped 4; count of bases not matched to a gene: 4. For the CDR3, the DNA is TGTGCCAGCAGTGTTGGGACAGGGGCCTATGGCTACACCTTC. Amino acid sequence: CASSVGTGAYGYTF.

The chain has TRBV20-1 and TRBJ1-3; 7 bases are shared with TRBD1. The germline V gene encodes CDR1 DFQATT and CDR2 SNEGSKA (reference sequence). V shed 3 bases and J 2 bases; nucleotides not matched to a gene: 7. This CDR3 contains 15 residues. The CDR3 loop reads CSASTSTGPGNTIYF. The CDR3 DNA follows: TGCAGTGCTAGTACCTCGACAGGGCCTGGAAACACCATATATTTT.

In DNA, the CDR3 is TGTGCCAGCAGCTTGGCCGGGACAGTGGGAAACACCATATATTTT. It translates to CASSLAGTVGNTIYF. The V gene is TRBV5-4, the J gene TRBJ1-3; 7 bases align to TRBD1. The germline CDR1 and CDR2 sequences are SGHNT and YYREEE (reference sequence). V dropped 0 bases and J dropped 4; count of bases not matched to a gene: 4. The CDR3 length is 15 residues.

Concerning this clone itself: The same CDR3 can be traced to other DNA sequences in this sample. The gene calls are TRBV5-1 and TRBJ1-2; a weak D match, TRBD1 (5 bases). Per germline, CDR1 SGHRS and CDR2 YFSETQ. V was pared by 0 bases and J by 4 bases, with 7 bases between. The CDR3 covers 13 residues. The CDR3 here is CASSLGQIYGYTF. The DNA for the CDR3 is TGCGCCAGCAGCTTGGGACAGATCTATGGCTACACCTTC.